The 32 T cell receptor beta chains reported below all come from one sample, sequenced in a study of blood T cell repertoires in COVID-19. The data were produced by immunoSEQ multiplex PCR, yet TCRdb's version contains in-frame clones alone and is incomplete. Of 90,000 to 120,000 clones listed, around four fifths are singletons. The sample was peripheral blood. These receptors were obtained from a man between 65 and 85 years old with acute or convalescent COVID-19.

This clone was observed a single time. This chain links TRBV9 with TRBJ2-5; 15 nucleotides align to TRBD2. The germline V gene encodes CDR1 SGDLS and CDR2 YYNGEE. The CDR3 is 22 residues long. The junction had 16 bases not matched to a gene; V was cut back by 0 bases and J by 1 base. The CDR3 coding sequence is TGTGCCAGCAGCGTAGCCCCCATGGGACAGGGACTAGCGGGGGGACCCCAAGAGACCCAGTACTTC. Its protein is CASSVAPMGQGLAGGPQETQYF.

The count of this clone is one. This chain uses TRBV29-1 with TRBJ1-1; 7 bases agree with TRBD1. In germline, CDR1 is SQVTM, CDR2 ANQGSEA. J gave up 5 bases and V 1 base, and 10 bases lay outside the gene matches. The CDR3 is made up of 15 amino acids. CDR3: CSVEGRRGIGTEAFF. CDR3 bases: TGCAGCGTTGAAGGACGCAGGGGGATAGGAACTGAAGCTTTCTTT. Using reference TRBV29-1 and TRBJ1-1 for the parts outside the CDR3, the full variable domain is SAVISQKPSRDICQRGTSLTIQCQVDSQVTMMFWYRQQPGQSLTLIATANQGSEATYESGFVIDKFPISRPNLTFSTLTVSNMSPEDSSIYLCSVEGRRGIGTEAFFGQGTRLTVV.

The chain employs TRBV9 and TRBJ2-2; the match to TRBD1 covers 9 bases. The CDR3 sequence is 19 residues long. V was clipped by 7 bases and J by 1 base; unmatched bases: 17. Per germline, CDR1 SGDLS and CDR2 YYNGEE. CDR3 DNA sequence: TGTGCCAGCTCCGAAGGACTTACAGGGGGCATCTTGAACACCGGGGAGCTGTTTTTT. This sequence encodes CASSEGLTGGILNTGELFF.

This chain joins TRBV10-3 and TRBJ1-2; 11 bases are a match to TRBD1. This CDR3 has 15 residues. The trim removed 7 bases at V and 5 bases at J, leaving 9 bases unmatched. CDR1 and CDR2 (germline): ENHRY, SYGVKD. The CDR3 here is CAINEGQGGRYGYTF. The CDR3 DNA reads TGTGCCATCAACGAGGGACAGGGGGGGAGGTATGGCTACACCTTC.

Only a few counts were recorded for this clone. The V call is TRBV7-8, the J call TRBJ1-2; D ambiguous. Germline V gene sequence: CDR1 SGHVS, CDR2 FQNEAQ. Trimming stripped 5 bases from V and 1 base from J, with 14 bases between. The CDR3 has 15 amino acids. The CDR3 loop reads CASSAVPGNNYGYTF. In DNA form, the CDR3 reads TGTGCCAGCAGCGCAGTCCCCGGGAATAACTATGGCTACACCTTC.

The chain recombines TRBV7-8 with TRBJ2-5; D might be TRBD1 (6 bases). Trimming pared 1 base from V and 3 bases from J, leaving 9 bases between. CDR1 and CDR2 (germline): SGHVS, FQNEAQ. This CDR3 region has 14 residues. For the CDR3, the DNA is TGTGCCAGCAGCTTAGGGGCAGGGGAAGAGACCCAGTACTTC. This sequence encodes CASSLGAGEETQYF.

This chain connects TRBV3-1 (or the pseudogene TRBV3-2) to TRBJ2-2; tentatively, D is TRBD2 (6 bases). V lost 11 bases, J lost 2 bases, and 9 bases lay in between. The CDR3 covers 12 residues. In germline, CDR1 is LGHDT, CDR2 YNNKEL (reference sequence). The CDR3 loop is CAAGLNTGELFF. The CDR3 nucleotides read TGTGCCGCGGGACTTAACACCGGGGAGCTGTTTTTT.

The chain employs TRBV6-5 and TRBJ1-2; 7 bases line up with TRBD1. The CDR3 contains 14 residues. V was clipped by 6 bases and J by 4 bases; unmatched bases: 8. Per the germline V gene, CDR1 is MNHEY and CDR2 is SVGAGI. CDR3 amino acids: CASSPSGTAYGYTF. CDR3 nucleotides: TGTGCCAGCAGCCCCTCCGGGACAGCCTATGGCTACACCTTC.

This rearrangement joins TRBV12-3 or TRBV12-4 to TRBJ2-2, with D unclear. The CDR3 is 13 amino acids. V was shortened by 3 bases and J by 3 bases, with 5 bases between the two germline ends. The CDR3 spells CASSFLYTGELFF. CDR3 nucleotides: TGTGCCAGCAGTTTCCTTTACACCGGGGAGCTGTTTTTT.

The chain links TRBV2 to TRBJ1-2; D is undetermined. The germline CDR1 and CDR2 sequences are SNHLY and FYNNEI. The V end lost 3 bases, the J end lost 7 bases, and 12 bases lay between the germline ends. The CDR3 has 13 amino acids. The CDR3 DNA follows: TGTGCCAGCAGTGAGAGGGTGGCTATTGGCTACACCTTC. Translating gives CASSERVAIGYTF.

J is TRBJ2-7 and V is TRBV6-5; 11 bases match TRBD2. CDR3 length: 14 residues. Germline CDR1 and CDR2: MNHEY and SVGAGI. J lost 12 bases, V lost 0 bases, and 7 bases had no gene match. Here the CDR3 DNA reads TGTGCCAGCAGTTACTCATATAGCGGGGGGGCCTGGTACTTC. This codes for CASSYSYSGGAWYF.

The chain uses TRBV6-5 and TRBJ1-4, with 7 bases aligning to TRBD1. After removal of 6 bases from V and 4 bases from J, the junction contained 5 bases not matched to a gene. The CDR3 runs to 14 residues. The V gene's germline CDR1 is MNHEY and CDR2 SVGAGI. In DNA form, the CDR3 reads TGTGCCAGCAGGAGGACAGGTGGTAATGAAAAACTGTTTTTT. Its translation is CASRRTGGNEKLFF.

The CDR3 DNA sequence: TGTGCCATCAGTGACAGGGAAGGGTATGGCTACACCTTC. Translating gives CAISDREGYGYTF. This rearrangement joins TRBV10-3 to TRBJ1-2, with a weak D call TRBD1 (5 bases). In germline, CDR1 is ENHRY, CDR2 SYGVKD. V shed 3 bases and J shed 5 bases, with 10 bases lying between them. This CDR3 is 13 amino acids long.

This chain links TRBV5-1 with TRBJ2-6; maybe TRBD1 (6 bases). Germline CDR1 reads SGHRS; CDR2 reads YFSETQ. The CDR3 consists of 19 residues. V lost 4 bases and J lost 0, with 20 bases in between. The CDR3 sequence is CASSPDRMAAISGANVLTF. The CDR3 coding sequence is TGCGCCAGCAGCCCGGACAGAATGGCCGCAATCTCTGGGGCCAACGTCCTGACTTTC.

The CDR3 sequence: CASTPGVSYEQYF. As DNA, the CDR3 is TGTGCCAGCACCCCAGGTGTCTCCTACGAGCAGTACTTC. The V call is TRBV6-5, the J call TRBJ2-7, with unresolved D. The CDR3 is 13 residues long. V was clipped by 7 bases and J by 0 bases, with 10 bases between them. The germline V gene encodes CDR1 MNHEY and CDR2 SVGAGI.

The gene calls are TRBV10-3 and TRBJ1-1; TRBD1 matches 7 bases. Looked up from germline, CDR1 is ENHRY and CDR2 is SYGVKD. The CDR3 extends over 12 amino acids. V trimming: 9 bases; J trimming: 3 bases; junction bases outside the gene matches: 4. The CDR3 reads CAIGQADTEAFF. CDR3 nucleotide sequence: TGTGCCATTGGACAGGCGGACACTGAAGCTTTCTTT.

The CDR3 spells CASRLAGEGNIQYF. The CDR3 region has the DNA TGCGCCAGCAGGCTAGCGGGGGAAGGAAACATTCAGTACTTC. This chain uses TRBV10-2 with TRBJ2-4, with 10 bases identical to TRBD2. The CDR3 totals 14 residues. After removal of 6 bases from V and 6 bases from J, the junction contained 5 bases not matched to a gene. Germline-derived CDR1 and CDR2 are WSHSY and SAAADI.

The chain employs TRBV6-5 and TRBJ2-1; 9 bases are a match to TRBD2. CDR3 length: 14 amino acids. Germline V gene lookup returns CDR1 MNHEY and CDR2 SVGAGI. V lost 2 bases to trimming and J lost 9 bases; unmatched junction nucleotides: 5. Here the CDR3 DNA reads TGTGCCAGCAGTTACGCGCGGGGGGGGAGTGAGCAGTTCTTC. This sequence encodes CASSYARGGSEQFF.

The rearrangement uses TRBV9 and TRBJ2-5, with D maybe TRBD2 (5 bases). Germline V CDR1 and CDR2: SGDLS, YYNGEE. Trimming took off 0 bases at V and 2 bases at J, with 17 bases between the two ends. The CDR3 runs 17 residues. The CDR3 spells CASSVGGRRSLQETQYF. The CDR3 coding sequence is TGTGCCAGCAGCGTAGGAGGCCGGAGGAGTTTACAAGAGACCCAGTACTTC. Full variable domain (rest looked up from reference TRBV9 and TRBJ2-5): DSGVTQTPKHLITATGQRVTLRCSPRSGDLSVYWYQQSLDQGLQFLIQYYNGEERAKGNILERFSAQQFPDLHSELNLSSLELGDSALYFCASSVGGRRSLQETQYFGPGTRLLVL.

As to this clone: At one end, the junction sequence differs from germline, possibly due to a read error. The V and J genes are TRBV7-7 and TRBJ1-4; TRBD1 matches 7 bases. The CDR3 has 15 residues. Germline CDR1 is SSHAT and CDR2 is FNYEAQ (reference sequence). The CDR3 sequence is CASSQGTAPNEKLFF. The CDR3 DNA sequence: TGTGCTAGCAGCCAAGGGACAGCCCCCAATGAAAAACTGTTTTTT.

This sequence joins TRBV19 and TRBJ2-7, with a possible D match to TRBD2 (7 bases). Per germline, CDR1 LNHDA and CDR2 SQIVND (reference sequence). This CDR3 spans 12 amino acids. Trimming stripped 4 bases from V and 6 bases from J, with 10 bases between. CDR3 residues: CASSSGGREQYF. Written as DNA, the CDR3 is TGTGCCAGTAGTAGCGGGGGCCGCGAGCAGTACTTC.

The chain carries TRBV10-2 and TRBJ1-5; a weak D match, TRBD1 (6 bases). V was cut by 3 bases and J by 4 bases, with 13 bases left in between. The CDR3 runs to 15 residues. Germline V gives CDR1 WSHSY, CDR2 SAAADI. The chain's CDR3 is CASSDGQGQNQPQHF. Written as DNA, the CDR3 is TGCGCCAGCAGTGACGGGCAGGGGCAGAATCAGCCCCAGCATTTT.

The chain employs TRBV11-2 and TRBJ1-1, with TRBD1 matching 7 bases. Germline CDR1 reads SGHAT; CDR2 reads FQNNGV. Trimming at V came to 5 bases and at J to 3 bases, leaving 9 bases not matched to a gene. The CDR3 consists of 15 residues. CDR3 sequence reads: CASSPWTGGDTEAFF. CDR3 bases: TGTGCCAGCAGCCCATGGACAGGCGGGGACACTGAAGCTTTCTTT.

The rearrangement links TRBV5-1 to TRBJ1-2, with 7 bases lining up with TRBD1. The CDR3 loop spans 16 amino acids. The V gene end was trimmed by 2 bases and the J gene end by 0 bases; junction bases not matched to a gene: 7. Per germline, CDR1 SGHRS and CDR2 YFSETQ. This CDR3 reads CASSLLSGQPNYGYTF. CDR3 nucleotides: TGCGCCAGCAGCTTACTATCGGGACAGCCTAACTATGGCTACACCTTC.

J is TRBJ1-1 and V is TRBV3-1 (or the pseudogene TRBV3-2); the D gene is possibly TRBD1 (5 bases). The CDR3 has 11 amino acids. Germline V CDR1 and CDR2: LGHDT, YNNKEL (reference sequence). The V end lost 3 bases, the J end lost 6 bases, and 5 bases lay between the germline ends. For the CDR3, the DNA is TGTGCCAGCAGCCAGACAGCTGAAGCTTTCTTT. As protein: CASSQTAEAFF.

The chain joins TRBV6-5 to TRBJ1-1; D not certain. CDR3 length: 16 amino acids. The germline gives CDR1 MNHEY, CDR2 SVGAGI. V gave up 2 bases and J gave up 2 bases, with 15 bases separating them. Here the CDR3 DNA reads TGTGCCAGCAGTTACGAGACTAAACCGCCCAACACTGAAGCTTTCTTT. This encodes CASSYETKPPNTEAFF.

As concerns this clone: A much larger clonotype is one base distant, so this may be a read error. The CDR3 loop is CASSPFTEAFF. DNA of the CDR3: TGTGCCAGCAGTCCGTTCACTGAAGCTTTCTTT. The J gene is TRBJ1-1, the V gene TRBV6-5; D remains unclear. Germline V gives CDR1 MNHEY, CDR2 SVGAGI. This CDR3 region has 11 residues. Trimming shortened V by 5 bases and J by 4 bases, and 5 bases separated the two germline ends.

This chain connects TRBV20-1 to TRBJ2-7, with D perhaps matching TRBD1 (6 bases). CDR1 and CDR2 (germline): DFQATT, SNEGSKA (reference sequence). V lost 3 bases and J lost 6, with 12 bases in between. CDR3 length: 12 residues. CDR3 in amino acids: CSASEWGPEQYF. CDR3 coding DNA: TGCAGTGCTAGTGAATGGGGGCCCGAGCAGTACTTC.

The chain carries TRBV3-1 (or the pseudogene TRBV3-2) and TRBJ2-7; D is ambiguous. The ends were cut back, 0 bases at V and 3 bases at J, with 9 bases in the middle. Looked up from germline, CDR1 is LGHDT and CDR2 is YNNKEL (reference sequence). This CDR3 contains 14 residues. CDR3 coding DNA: TGTGCCAGCAGCCAAGATTACAGTCACTACGAGCAGTACTTC. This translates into CASSQDYSHYEQYF.

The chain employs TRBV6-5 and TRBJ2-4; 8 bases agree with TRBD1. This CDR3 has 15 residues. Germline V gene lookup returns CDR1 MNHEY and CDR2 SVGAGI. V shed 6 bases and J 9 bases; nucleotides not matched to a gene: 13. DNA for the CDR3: TGTGCCAGCAGGACCGATCAGGGGGCTCCGGGCATTCAGTACTTC. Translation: CASRTDQGAPGIQYF.

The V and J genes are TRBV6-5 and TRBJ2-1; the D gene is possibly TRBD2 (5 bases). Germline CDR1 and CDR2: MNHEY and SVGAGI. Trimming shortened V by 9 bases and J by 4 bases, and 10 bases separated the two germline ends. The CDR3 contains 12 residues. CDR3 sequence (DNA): TGTGCCAGAGCACTAGAGTACAATGAGCAGTTCTTC. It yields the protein CARALEYNEQFF.

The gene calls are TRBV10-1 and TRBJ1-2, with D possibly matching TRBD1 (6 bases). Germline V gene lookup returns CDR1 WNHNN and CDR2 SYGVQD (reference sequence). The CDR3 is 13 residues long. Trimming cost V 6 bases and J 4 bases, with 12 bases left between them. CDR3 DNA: TGCGCCAGCAGCCCCACAGGGACCTATGGCTACACCTTC. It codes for CASSPTGTYGYTF.